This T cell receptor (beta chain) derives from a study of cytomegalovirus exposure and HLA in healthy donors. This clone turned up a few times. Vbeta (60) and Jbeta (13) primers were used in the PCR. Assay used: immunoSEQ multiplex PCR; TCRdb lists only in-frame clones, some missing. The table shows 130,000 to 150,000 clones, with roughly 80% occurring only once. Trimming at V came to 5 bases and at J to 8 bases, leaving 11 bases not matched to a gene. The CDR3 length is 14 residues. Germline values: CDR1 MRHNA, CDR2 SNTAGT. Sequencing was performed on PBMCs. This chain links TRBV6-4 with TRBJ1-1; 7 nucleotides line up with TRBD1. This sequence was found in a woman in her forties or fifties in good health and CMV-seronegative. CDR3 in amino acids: CASSRGTVVEEAFF. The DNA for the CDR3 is TGTGCCAGCAGTAGGGGGACAGTCGTAGAAGAAGCTTTCTTT.